Shown below are 4 T cell receptor beta chains from a single sample sequenced in a study of naive and memory T cell subsets. Ligated cDNA underwent four rounds of PCR with nested alpha and beta constant region primers and SP2. MiXCR, applied by TCRdb to the UMI-ligation and nested PCR reads, yields one record per CDR3 protein. Of approximately 21,000 distinct CDR3 sequences listed, 6% are singletons. Treatment specified: skin biopsy from PPD injection site in Mantoux-positive individual. A UMI-containing oligonucleotide was joined by 3' ligation to the TCR cDNA template. Sample: skin, taken from a tuberculin skin test site. The receptor source for this set is an adult in good health.

There are many counts of this clonotype. The gene calls are TRBV7-9 and TRBJ2-4; 9 bases match TRBD1. Germline lookup yields CDR1 SEHNR and CDR2 FQNEAQ (reference sequence). CDR3 size: 16 residues. Trimming at V came to 4 bases and at J to 9 bases, leaving 13 bases not matched to a gene. CDR3 amino acids: CASSYYSTGGGGIQYF. Written as DNA, the CDR3 is TGTGCCAGCAGCTACTATTCGACAGGGGGTGGGGGCATTCAGTACTTC.

This clonotype was observed many times. This chain connects TRBV7-8 to TRBJ1-6; unclear D gene. This CDR3 region has 15 residues. Trimming took 5 bases from V and 1 from J, leaving 9 bases between them. Per the germline V gene, CDR1 is SGHVS and CDR2 is FQNEAQ. The CDR3 coding sequence is TGTGCCAGCAGCCATCTAGGTTCCTATAATTCACCCCTCCACTTT. Its protein is CASSHLGSYNSPLHF.

V and J are TRBV18 and TRBJ1-1; no reliable D call. CDR3 length: 13 amino acids. V dropped 10 bases and J dropped 1 base, with 13 bases sitting between them. Germline V gives CDR1 KGHSH, CDR2 LQKENI. CDR3 in amino acids: CATLWGTNTEAFF. The CDR3 nucleotides read TGTGCCACCCTCTGGGGAACGAACACTGAAGCTTTCTTT.

This clonotype showed up many times. The chain is built from TRBV2 and TRBJ1-1; possible D gene TRBD1, 5 bases. The V end was cut by 8 bases, the J end by 1 base, with 14 bases between. Germline CDR1 reads SNHLY; CDR2 reads FYNNEI. The CDR3 runs 14 residues. The DNA of the CDR3 is TGTGCCAGCCTTGGGGCCACAGGGAACACTGAAGCTTTCTTT. Translating gives CASLGATGNTEAFF.